The 14 T cell receptor beta chains below all came from one sample that was sequenced in a study of human T cells and chemical hapten exposure. Time point indicated: patch test 2, 6 weeks after DPC sensitization. Treatment denoted: therapeutic diphenylcyclopropenone sensitization with weekly scalp DPC. TCRdb called the RACE reads again in MiXCR, with one record for every CDR3 protein. In the table there are more than 60,000 distinct CDR3 sequences, around 10% of which are singletons. The material was whole blood, obtained in connection with sensitization to the hapten diphenylcyclopropenone (DPC). Receptor source: a woman aged 50 to 60 with alopecia areata. Some clones in this sample may be carry-over from other donors' samples.

This clonotype was recorded many times. The rearrangement uses TRBV11-2 and TRBJ1-4, with 8 bases that match TRBD1. CDR3 length: 12 amino acids. Germline trimming cut 4 bases from V and 8 bases from J; bases unmatched to any gene: 0. Germline V lookup: CDR1 SGHAT, CDR2 FQNNGV. Written as DNA, the CDR3 is TGTGCCAGCAGCTGGGACAGGGAAAAACTGTTTTTT. Amino acid sequence: CASSWDREKLFF. The full variable domain, in which reference TRBV11-2 and TRBJ1-4 provide the parts outside the CDR3, is EAGVAQSPRYKIIEKRQSVAFWCNPISGHATLYWYQQILGQGPKLLIQFQNNGVVDDSQLPKDRFSAERLKGVDSTLKIQPAKLEDSAVYLCASSWDREKLFFGSGTQLSVL.

The V call is TRBV12-3 or TRBV12-4, the J call TRBJ2-7; 9 positions match TRBD1. The CDR3 contains 14 residues. With 2 bases clipped from V and 6 bases from J, the junction kept 5 bases outside the gene matches. CDR3 coding DNA: TGTGCCAGCAGTTTAACAGGGGGCTTGGGCGAGCAGTACTTC. It is translated as CASSLTGGLGEQYF.

This clonotype has only a few counts. The chain carries TRBV7-8 and TRBJ1-1; D is unclear. Between the trimmed V and J ends, which lost 5 bases and 0 bases, there was a span of 16 bases. The CDR3 totals 16 residues. The V gene's germline CDR1 is SGHVS and CDR2 FQNEAQ. CDR3 in DNA: TGTGCCAGCAGCCGTTCGCAGTCAGGTTTGAACACTGAAGCTTTCTTT. It is translated as CASSRSQSGLNTEAFF.

The J gene is TRBJ2-7, the V gene TRBV5-6, with D perhaps matching TRBD1 or TRBD2 (5 bases each). Between the trimmed V and J ends, which lost 3 bases and 5 bases, there was a span of 6 bases. The CDR3 length is 11 residues. Germline-derived CDR1 and CDR2 are SGHDT and YYEEEE. CDR3 amino acids: CASSWGNEQYF. In DNA form, the CDR3 reads TGTGCCAGCAGCTGGGGGAACGAGCAGTACTTC. Filled out from reference TRBV5-6 and TRBJ2-7, the complete variable domain reads DAGVTQSPTHLIKTRGQQVTLRCSPKSGHDTVSWYQQALGQGPQFIFQYYEEEERQRGNFPDRFSGHQFPNYSSELNVNALLLGDSALYLCASSWGNEQYFGPGTRLTVT.

This clonotype was observed at least ten times. The V gene is TRBV9, the J gene TRBJ2-5; D ambiguous. The V gene's germline CDR1 is SGDLS and CDR2 YYNGEE. V lost 3 bases, J lost 7 bases, and 16 bases lay in between. CDR3 length: 14 amino acids. The CDR3 nucleotides read TGTGCCAGCAGCGCAAATTCCTACCCCGTGACCCAGTACTTC. This codes for CASSANSYPVTQYF.

This clonotype was seen at least ten times. The chain combines TRBV20-1 with TRBJ2-5; TRBD2 matches 11 bases. Germline CDR1 is DFQATT and CDR2 is SNEGSKA (reference sequence). This CDR3 is 15 amino acids long. The V gene end was trimmed by 3 bases and the J gene end by 3 bases; junction bases not matched to a gene: 6. DNA of the CDR3: TGCAGTGCTAGTGGGGTAGCGGGAGGGGAAGAGACCCAGTACTTC. This gives the protein CSASGVAGGEETQYF.

This clonotype was picked up many times. The V and J genes are TRBV20-1 and TRBJ2-3; D gene unclear. Germline V gives CDR1 DFQATT, CDR2 SNEGSKA (reference sequence). CDR3 length: 14 residues. The V end lost 6 bases, the J end lost 3 bases, and 16 bases lay between the germline ends. CDR3 amino acids: CSAAPWTTTDTQYF. The CDR3 DNA sequence: TGCAGTGCCGCCCCATGGACGACGACAGATACGCAGTATTTT.

This clonotype was recorded many times. This chain joins TRBV19 and TRBJ1-2, with D perhaps TRBD1 (6 bases). The CDR3 runs 13 residues. Germline-derived CDR1 and CDR2 are LNHDA and SQIVND (reference sequence). V was pared by 5 bases and J by 5 bases, with 12 bases between. CDR3 sequence reads: CASSPTGVYGYTF. DNA for the CDR3: TGTGCCAGTAGTCCGACAGGTGTTTATGGCTACACCTTC. The variable domain in full, with the rest retrieved from reference TRBV19 and TRBJ1-2, is DGGITQSPKYLFRKEGQNVTLSCEQNLNHDAMYWYRQDPGQGLRLIYYSQIVNDFQKGDIAEGYSVSREKKESFPLTVTSAQKNPTAFYLCASSPTGVYGYTFGSGTRLTVV.

Many counts were recorded for this clonotype. The chain has TRBV10-1 and TRBJ2-5; possible D gene TRBD2, 5 bases. The CDR3 sequence is 16 residues long. Germline values: CDR1 WNHNN, CDR2 SYGVQD (reference sequence). V was pared by 0 bases and J by 2 bases, with 13 bases between. The CDR3 sequence is CASSESSSGPQETQYF. The CDR3 DNA follows: TGCGCCAGCAGTGAGTCGAGCAGCGGACCACAAGAGACCCAGTACTTC.

This clonotype was found a few times. Germline and junction disagree at one end, which may indicate a read error. V gene TRBV19 combines with J gene TRBJ1-5; D might be TRBD1 (6 bases). This CDR3 is 15 amino acids long. Germline V CDR1 and CDR2: LNHDA, SQIVND (reference sequence). CDR3 bases: TGTGCCAGTAGCGAGGGGGTCCTTGTTGTGCAGCCCCAACATTTT. Translation gives CASSEGVLVVQPQHF. Full variable domain (remainder filled in from reference TRBV19 and TRBJ1-5): DGGITQSPKYLFRKEGQNVTLSCEQNLNHDAMYWYRQDPGQGLRLIYYSQIVNDFQKGDIAEGYSVSREKKESFPLTVTSAQKNPTAFYLCASSEGVLVVQPQHFGDGTRLSIL.

V and J are TRBV29-1 and TRBJ1-1; a weak D match, TRBD1 (5 bases). Germline CDR1 SQVTM, CDR2 ANQGSEA. CDR3 length equals 11 residues. The V end was cut by 8 bases, the J end by 6 bases, with 13 bases between. CDR3 DNA sequence: TGCAGCTCCTGGGGGGGGGCTGAAGCTTTCTTT. This codes for CSSWGGAEAFF.

This clonotype was seen a handful of times. The chain joins TRBV12-5 to TRBJ1-4; no clear D gene. Trimming removed 6 bases at V and 13 bases at J, with 12 bases between. The germline CDR1 and CDR2 sequences are LGHNT and FRNRAP. This CDR3 has 11 residues. The CDR3 DNA is TGTGCTAGTGGGTTTCTCGGGTTACTGTTTTTT. This codes for CASGFLGLLFF.

The chain uses TRBV10-3 and TRBJ2-7; 10 bases agree with TRBD2. Germline V lookup: CDR1 ENHRY, CDR2 SYGVKD. After removal of 0 bases from V and 5 bases from J, the junction contained 19 bases not matched to a gene. CDR3 length: 20 amino acids. The CDR3 DNA reads as TGTGCCATCAGTGAGTCGACTCTTAAGGGGCAACTAGCGGGAACCCACGAGCAGTACTTC. The encoded protein is CAISESTLKGQLAGTHEQYF.

This clonotype was detected ten times or more. This chain connects TRBV5-4 to TRBJ2-5; D possibly matches TRBD1 or TRBD2 (5 bases each). The V and J ends lost 4 bases and 5 bases respectively, with 18 bases between them. In germline, CDR1 is SGHNT, CDR2 YYREEE (reference sequence). CDR3 size: 15 residues. For the CDR3, the DNA is TGTGCCAGCAGCCCGGGACCCACCCAGGAGGAGACCCAGTACTTC. Its protein is CASSPGPTQEETQYF.